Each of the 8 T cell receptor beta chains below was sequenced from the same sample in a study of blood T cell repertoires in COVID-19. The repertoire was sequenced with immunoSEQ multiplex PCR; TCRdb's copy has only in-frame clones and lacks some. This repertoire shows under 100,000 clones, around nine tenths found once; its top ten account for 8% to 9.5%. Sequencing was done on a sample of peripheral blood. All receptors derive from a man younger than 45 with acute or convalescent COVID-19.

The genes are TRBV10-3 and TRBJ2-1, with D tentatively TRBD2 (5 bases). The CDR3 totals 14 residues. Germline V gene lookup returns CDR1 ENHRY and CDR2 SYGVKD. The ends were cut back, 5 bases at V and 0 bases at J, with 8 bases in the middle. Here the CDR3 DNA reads TGTGCCATCAGTAGCGGCATCTCCTACAATGAGCAGTTCTTC. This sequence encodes CAISSGISYNEQFF.

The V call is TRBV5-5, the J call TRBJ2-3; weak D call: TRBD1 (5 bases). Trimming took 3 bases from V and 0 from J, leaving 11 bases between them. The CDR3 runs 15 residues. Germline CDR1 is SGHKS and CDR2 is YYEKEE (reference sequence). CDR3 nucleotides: TGTGCCAGCAGCTCGTTAAGACAGAGCACAGATACGCAGTATTTT. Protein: CASSSLRQSTDTQYF.

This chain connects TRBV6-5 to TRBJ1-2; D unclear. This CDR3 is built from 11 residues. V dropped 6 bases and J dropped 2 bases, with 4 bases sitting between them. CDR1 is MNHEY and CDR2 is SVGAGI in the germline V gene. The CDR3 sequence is CASRTNYGYTF. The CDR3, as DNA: TGTGCCAGCAGGACAAACTATGGCTACACCTTC.

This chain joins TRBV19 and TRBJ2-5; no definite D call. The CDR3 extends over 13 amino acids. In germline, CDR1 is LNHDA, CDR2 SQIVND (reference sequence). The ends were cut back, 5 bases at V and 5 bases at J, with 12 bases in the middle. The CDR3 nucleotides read TGTGCCAGTAGTCGTGTCGTACGGGAGACCCAGTACTTC. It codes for CASSRVVRETQYF.

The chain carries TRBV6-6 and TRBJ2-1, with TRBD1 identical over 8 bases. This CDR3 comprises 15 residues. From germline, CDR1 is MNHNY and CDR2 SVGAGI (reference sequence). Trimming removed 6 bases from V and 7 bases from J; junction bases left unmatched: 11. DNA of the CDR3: TGTGCCAGCAGCCTCGGGCAGGGGGCGGAAAATGAGCAGTTCTTC. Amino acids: CASSLGQGAENEQFF.

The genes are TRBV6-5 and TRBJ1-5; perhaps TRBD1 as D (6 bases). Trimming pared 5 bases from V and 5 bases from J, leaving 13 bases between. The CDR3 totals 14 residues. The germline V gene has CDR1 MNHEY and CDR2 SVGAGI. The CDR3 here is CASSKRTVHQPQHF. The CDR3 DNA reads TGTGCCAGCAGTAAGCGGACAGTTCATCAGCCCCAGCATTTT.

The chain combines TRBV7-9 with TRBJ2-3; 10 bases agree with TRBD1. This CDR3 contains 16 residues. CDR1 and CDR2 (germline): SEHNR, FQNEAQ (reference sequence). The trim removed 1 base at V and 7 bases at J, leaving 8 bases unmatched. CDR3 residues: CASSLGRQGANHTQYF. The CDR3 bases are TGTGCCAGCAGCTTAGGTAGACAGGGGGCGAACCATACGCAGTATTTT.

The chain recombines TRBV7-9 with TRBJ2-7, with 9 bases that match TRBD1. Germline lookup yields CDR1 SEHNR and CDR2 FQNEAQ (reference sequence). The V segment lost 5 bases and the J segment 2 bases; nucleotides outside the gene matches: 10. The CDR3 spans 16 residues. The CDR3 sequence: CASSPRGTGRTYEQYF. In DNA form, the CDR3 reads TGTGCCAGCAGCCCCCGGGGGACAGGGCGGACCTACGAGCAGTACTTC. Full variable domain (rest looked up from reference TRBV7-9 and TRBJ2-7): DTGVSQNPRHKITKRGQNVTFRCDPISEHNRLYWYRQTLGQGPEFLTYFQNEAQLEKSRLLSDRFSAERPKGSFSTLEIQRTEQGDSAMYLCASSPRGTGRTYEQYFGPGTRLTVT.